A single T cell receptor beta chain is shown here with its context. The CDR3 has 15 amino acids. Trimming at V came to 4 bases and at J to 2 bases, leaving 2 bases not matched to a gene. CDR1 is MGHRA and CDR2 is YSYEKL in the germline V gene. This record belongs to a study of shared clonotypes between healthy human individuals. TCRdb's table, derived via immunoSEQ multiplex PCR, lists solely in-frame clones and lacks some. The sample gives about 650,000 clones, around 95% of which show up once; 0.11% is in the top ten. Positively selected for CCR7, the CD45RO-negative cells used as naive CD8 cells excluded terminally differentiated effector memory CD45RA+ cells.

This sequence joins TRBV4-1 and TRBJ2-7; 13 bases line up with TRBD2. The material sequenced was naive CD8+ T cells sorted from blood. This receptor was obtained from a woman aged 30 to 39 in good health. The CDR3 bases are TGCGCCAGCAGCCGGACTAGCGGGGGAGCCTACGAGCAGTACTTC. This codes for CASSRTSGGAYEQYF.